This T cell receptor (beta chain) was captured by sequencing in a study of blood T cells in healthy people across ages. The V and J ends lost 1 base and 0 bases respectively, with 10 bases between them. Germline V lookup: CDR1 SGHTA, CDR2 FQGTGA. The length of the CDR3 is 16 residues. This clonotype was observed a handful of times. Next came a second PCR, run for about 7 to 12 cycles, which used a sample-barcoded 5' primer along with a J-beta primer mix. TCRdb itself ran the 5' RACE reads through MiXCR, one entry per CDR3 protein. The sample gives over a million distinct CDR3 sequences, less than 45% of which show up once; about 3.8% is in the top ten.

The sequence was collected from a young woman in good health. Source material: blood. The chain has TRBV7-3 and TRBJ2-1; D gene ambiguous. The CDR3 loop is CASSLIAKVSYNEQFF. CDR3 coding DNA: TGTGCCAGCAGCTTAATTGCAAAGGTCTCCTACAATGAGCAGTTCTTC.